This T cell receptor beta chain stems from a study of blood T cell repertoires in COVID-19. Assay: immunoSEQ multiplex PCR; the TCRdb copy retains only in-frame clones and omits some. The data hold 250,000 to 300,000 clones, with approximately 89% observed a single time. The CDR3 is 15 amino acids. In germline, CDR1 is LNHDA, CDR2 SQIVND (reference sequence). V shed 5 bases, J shed 5 bases, and the junction held 11 bases outside the gene matches. The clonotype comes from a woman aged 25 to 45 with COVID-19, enrolled during active disease. This chain connects TRBV19 to TRBJ1-2, with TRBD1 matching 7 bases. Sequenced: peripheral blood. In DNA, the CDR3 is TGTGCCAGTAGTGAAACGGGACAGCCTTTGTATGGCTACACCTTC. This codes for CASSETGQPLYGYTF.